This T cell receptor beta chain was identified during a study of vaccination and CD4 T cells after COVID-19. Study-wide context: Between diagnosis and the drawing of post-COVID samples lay a median approximately 95 days (range 35 to 161). Overall study findings and caveats: Relatively small numbers of convalescent patients were studied, with no early post-infection timepoints included.

CD4+ T cells that had been cultured provided DNA sequenced with the Oncomine TCR Beta short-read assay. MiXCR, applied by TCRdb to the PCR reads, yields one record per CDR3 protein. The table lists several thousand distinct CDR3 sequences, around a quarter of them singletons. This clonotype was picked up a small number of times. No antigen is known for it. Treatment: approximately nine-day PBMC culture with coronavirus spike peptide pools or control peptides (ViraFEST assay). The unexposed donor provided CD4+ T cells, which were taken before the COVID-19 pandemic (2011-2018). Antigen-specific T cells were expanded with peptide pools by ViraFEST, and TCRs were then sequenced. Probes of unexposed-donor CD4+ T cells used SARS-CoV-2 S/N and four cold-coronavirus spikes (cells permitting). Sequencing was done on a sample of CD4+ T cells from blood, cultured in vitro. This TCR was sampled from a human donor in good health.

The CDR3 DNA reads TGCAGTGCTAGCCCCCTCTTGGGACAGAGCTCCTACGAGCAGTACTTC. Its protein product is CSASPLLGQSSYEQYF. The rearrangement uses TRBV20-1 and TRBJ2-7; 7 bases agree with TRBD1. Unmatched junction bases numbered 11, after V lost 3 bases and J lost 0 bases. CDR1 and CDR2 from the germline V gene are DFQATT and SNEGSKA (reference sequence). The CDR3 loop spans 16 amino acids.